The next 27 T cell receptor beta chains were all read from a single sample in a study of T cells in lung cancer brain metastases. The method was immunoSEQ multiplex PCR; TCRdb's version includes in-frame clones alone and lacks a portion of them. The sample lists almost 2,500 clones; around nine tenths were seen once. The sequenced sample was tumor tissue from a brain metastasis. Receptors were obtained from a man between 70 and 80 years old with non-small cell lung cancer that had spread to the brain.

CDR3 DNA: TGTGCCAGCATTTTAGCGGGGGCAGGAGACGGGGAGCTGTTTTTT. Protein product: CASILAGAGDGELFF. This chain joins TRBV7-2 and TRBJ2-2; 9 positions agree with TRBD2. The CDR3 spans 15 residues. V gave up 7 bases and J gave up 7 bases; unmatched junction bases: 10. Germline V CDR1 and CDR2: SGHTA, FQGNSA.

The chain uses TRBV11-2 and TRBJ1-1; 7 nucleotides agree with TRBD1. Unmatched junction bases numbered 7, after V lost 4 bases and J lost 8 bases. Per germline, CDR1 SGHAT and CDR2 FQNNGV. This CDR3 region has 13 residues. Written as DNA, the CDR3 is TGTGCCAGCAGCTACCGACAGGGAAGCGAAGCTTTCTTT. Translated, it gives CASSYRQGSEAFF. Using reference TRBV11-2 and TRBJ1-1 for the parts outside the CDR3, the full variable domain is EAGVAQSPRYKIIEKRQSVAFWCNPISGHATLYWYQQILGQGPKLLIQFQNNGVVDDSQLPKDRFSAERLKGVDSTLKIQPAKLEDSAVYLCASSYRQGSEAFFGQGTRLTVV.

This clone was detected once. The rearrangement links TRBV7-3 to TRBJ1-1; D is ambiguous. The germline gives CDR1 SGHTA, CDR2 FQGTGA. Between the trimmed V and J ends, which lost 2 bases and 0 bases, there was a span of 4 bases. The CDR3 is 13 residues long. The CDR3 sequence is CASSLEMNTEAFF. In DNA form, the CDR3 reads TGTGCCAGCAGCTTAGAGATGAACACTGAAGCTTTCTTT.

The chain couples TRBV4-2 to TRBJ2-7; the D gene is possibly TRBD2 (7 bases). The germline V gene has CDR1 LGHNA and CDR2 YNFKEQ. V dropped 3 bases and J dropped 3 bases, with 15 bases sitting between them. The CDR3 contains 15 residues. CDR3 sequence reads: CASSQLGGTLYEQYF. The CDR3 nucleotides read TGTGCCAGCAGCCAGTTGGGGGGGACACTCTACGAGCAGTACTTC.

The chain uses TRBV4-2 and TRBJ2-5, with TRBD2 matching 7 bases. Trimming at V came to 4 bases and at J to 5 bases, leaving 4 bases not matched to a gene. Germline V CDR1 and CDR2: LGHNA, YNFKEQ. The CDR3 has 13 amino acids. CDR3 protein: CASSPGLGETQYF. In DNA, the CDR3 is TGTGCCAGCAGCCCTGGACTAGGGGAGACCCAGTACTTC.

CDR3 bases: TGTGCCAGCAGCAGAGGGGCAATGAACACTGAAGCTTTCTTT. The encoded protein is CASSRGAMNTEAFF. This sequence joins TRBV9 and TRBJ1-1; possible D gene TRBD1, 5 bases. The V gene's germline CDR1 is SGDLS and CDR2 YYNGEE. V was shortened by 4 bases and J by 0 bases, with 10 bases between the two germline ends. There are 14 residues in the CDR3.

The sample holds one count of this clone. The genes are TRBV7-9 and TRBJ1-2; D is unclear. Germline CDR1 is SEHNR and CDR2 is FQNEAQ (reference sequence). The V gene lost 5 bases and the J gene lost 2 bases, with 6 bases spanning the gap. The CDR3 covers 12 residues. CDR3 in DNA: TGTGCCAGCAGCCCACAGAACTATGGCTACACCTTC. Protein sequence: CASSPQNYGYTF. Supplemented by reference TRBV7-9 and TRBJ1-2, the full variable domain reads DTGVSQNPRHKITKRGQNVTFRCDPISEHNRLYWYRQTLGQGPEFLTYFQNEAQLEKSRLLSDRFSAERPKGSFSTLEIQRTEQGDSAMYLCASSPQNYGYTFGSGTRLTVV.

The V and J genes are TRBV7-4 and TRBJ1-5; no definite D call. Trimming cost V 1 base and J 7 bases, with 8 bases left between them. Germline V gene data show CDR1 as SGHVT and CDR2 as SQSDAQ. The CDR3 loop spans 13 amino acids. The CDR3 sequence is CASSLVREQPQHF. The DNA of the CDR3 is TGTGCCAGCAGCTTAGTAAGGGAACAGCCCCAGCATTTT.

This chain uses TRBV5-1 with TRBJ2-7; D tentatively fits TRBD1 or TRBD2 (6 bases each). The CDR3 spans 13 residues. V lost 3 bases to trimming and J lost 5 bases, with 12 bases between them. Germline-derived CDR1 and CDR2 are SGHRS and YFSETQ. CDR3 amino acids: CASSSKGGNEQYF. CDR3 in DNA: TGCGCCAGCAGCTCGAAGGGGGGAAACGAGCAGTACTTC.

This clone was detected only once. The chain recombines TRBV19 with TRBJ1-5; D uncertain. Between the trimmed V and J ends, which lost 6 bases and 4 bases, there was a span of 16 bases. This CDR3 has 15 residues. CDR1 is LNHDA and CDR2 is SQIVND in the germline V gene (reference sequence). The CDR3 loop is CASRRDTVSNQPQHF. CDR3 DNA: TGTGCCAGTAGAAGAGACACCGTCTCTAATCAGCCCCAGCATTTT.

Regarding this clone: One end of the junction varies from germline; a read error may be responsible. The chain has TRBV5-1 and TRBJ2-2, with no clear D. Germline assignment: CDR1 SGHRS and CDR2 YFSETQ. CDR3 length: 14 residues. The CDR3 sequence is CASNLDKNTGELFF. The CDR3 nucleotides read TGCGCCAGCAACTTGGATAAAAACACCGGGGAGCTGTTTTTT. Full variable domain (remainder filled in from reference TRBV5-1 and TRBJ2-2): KAGVTQTPRYLIKTRGQQVTLSCSPISGHRSVSWYQQTPGQGLQFLFEYFSETQRNKGNFPGRFSGRQFSNSRSEMNVSTLELGDSALYLCASNLDKNTGELFFGEGSRLTVL.

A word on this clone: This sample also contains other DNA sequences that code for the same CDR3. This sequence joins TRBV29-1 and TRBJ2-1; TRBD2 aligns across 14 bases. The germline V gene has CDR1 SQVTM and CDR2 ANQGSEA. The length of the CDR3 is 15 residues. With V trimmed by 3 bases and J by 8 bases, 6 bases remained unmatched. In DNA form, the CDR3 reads TGCAGCGTTGAGGGGACTAGCGGGAGTAATGATGAGCAGTTCTTC. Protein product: CSVEGTSGSNDEQFF.

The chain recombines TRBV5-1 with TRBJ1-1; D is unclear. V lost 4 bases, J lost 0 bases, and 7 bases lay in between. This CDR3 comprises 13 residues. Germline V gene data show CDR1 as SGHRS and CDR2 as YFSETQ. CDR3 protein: CASSLEMNTEAFF. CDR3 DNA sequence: TGCGCCAGCAGCCTGGAGATGAACACTGAAGCTTTCTTT.

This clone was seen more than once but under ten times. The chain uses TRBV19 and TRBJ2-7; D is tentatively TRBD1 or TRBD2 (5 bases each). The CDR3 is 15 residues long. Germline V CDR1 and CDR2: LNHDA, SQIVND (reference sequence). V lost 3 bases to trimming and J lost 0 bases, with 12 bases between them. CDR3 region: CASSIRDADSYEQYF. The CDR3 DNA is TGTGCCAGTAGTATCCGGGACGCCGACTCCTACGAGCAGTACTTC.

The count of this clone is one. CDR3 in DNA: TGTGCCAGCACGGAGGGAGATTACGAGCAGTACTTC. As protein: CASTEGDYEQYF. The chain uses TRBV28 and TRBJ2-7; weak D call: TRBD2 (6 bases). The germline V gene encodes CDR1 MDHEN and CDR2 SYDVKM. V was pared by 7 bases and J by 4 bases, with 11 bases between. This CDR3 region has 12 residues. Combining the CDR3 with reference TRBV28 and TRBJ2-7 gives the whole variable domain DVKVTQSSRYLVKRTGEKVFLECVQDMDHENMFWYRQDPGLGLRLIYFSYDVKMKEKGDIPEGYSVSREKKERFSLILESASTNQTSMYLCASTEGDYEQYFGPGTRLTVT.

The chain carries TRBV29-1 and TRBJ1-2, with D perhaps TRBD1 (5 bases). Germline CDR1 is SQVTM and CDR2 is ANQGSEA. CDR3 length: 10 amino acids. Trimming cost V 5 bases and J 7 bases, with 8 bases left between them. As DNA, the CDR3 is TGCAGCGTTTCCGGGGCTGGCTACACCTTC. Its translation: CSVSGAGYTF.

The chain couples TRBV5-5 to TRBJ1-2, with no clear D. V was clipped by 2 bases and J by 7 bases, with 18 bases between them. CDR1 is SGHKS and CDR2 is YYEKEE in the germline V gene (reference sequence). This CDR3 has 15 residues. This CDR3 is CASSLSPREVRGYTF. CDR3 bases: TGTGCCAGCAGCTTATCTCCCCGGGAGGTCCGTGGCTACACCTTC.

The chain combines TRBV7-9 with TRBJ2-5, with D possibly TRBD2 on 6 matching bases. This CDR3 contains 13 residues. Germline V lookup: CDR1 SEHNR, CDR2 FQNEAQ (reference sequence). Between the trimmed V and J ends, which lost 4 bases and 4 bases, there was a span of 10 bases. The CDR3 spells CASSYGGVETQYF. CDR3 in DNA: TGTGCCAGCAGCTATGGCGGGGTAGAGACCCAGTACTTC.

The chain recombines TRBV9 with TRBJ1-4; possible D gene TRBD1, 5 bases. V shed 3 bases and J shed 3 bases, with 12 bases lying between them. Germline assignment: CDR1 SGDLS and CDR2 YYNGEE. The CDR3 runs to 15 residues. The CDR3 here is CASSGPTDPNEKLFF. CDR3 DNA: TGTGCCAGCAGCGGCCCGACAGATCCTAATGAAAAACTGTTTTTT.

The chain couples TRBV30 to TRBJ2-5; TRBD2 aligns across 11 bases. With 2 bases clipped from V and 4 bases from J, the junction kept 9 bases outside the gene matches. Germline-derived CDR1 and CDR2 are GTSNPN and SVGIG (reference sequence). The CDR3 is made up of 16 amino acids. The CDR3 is CAWSRVSGGAGETQYF. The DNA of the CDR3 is TGTGCCTGGAGTCGAGTTAGCGGGGGGGCGGGAGAGACCCAGTACTTC.

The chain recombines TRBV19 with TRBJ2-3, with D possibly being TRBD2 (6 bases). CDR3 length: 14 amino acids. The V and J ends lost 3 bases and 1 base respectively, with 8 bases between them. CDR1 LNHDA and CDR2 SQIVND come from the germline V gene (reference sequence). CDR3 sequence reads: CASSIGGGTDTQYF. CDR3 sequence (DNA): TGTGCCAGTAGTATCGGGGGAGGCACAGATACGCAGTATTTT.

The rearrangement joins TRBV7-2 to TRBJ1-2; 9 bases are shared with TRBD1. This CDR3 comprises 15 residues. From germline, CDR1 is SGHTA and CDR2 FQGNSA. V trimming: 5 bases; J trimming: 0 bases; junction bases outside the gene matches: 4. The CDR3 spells CASSPGTGPNYGYTF. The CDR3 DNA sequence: TGTGCCAGCAGCCCAGGGACAGGGCCTAACTATGGCTACACCTTC.

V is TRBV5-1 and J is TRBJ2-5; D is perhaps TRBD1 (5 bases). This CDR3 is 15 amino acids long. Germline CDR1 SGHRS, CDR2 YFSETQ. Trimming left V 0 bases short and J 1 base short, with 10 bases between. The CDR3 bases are TGCGCCAGCAGCTTGGGGGGCCCACTCCAAGAGACCCAGTACTTC. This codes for CASSLGGPLQETQYF.

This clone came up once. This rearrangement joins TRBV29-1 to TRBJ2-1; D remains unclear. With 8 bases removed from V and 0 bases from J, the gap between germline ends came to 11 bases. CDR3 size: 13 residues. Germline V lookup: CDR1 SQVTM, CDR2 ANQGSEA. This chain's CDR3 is CSPFLDSYNEQFF. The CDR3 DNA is TGCAGCCCCTTTTTGGACTCCTACAATGAGCAGTTCTTC.

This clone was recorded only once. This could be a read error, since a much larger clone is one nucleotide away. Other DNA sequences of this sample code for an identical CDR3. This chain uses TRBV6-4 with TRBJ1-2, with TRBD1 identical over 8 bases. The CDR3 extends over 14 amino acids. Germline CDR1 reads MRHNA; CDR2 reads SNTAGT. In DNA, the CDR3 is TGTGCTAGCAGTTCGACAGGGGACAACTATGGCTACACCTTC. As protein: CASSSTGDNYGYTF.

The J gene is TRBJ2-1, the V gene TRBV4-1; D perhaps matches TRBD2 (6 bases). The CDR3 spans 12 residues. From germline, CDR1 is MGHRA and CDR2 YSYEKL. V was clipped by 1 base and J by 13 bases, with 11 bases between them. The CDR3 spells CASSQVLDYQFF. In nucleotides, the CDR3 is TGCGCCAGCAGCCAAGTCTTGGACTACCAGTTCTTC.

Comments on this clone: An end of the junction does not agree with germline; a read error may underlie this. In DNA, the CDR3 is TGCAGCGTTGAAGACTTTCCGGGACAGCGGGGGTCAGCCTTC. Translated: CSVEDFPGQRGSAF. This sequence joins TRBV29-1 and TRBJ1-2, with 7 positions matching TRBD1. Germline lookup yields CDR1 SQVTM and CDR2 ANQGSEA. The CDR3 is 14 residues long.